A single sample is the source of the 4 T cell receptor beta chains below, sequenced in a study of PD-L1 blockade in urothelial cancer. Measured with immunoSEQ multiplex PCR; TCRdb has only the in-frame clones, and not every one. This sample has about 63,000 clones, with around 81% found just once. Time point: pretreatment peripheral blood. The specimen was PBMCs, collected around atezolizumab (anti-PD-L1) treatment. These receptors all stem from an older man with urothelial cancer.

This clone was seen a single time. The rearrangement uses TRBV19 and TRBJ2-3; 7 positions agree with TRBD1. Germline CDR1 reads LNHDA; CDR2 reads SQIVND (reference sequence). Trimming at V came to 3 bases and at J to 2 bases, leaving 8 bases not matched to a gene. The CDR3 is 16 amino acids. CDR3 DNA: TGTGCCAGTAGTATCGGACAGGCTCTAATCACAGATACGCAGTATTTT. Amino acids: CASSIGQALITDTQYF.

Comments on this clone: Other nucleotide sequences in the sample specify the same CDR3. This chain joins TRBV4-1 and TRBJ1-1; TRBD1 agrees at 10 bases. Trimming cost V 1 base and J 2 bases; bases outside gene matches: 1. Germline V gives CDR1 MGHRA, CDR2 YSYEKL. This CDR3 has 15 residues. CDR3 in amino acids: CASSQGQGANTEAFF. DNA of the CDR3: TGCGCCAGCAGCCAAGGACAGGGGGCCAACACTGAAGCTTTCTTT.

The chain uses TRBV4-2 and TRBJ2-5, with D possibly being TRBD1 (6 bases). The germline gives CDR1 LGHNA, CDR2 YNFKEQ. This CDR3 spans 15 amino acids. V gave up 4 bases and J gave up 5 bases, with 17 bases separating them. In nucleotides, the CDR3 is TGTGCCAGCAGCCCCAGGGGTTCAGTTTGGGAGACCCAGTACTTC. Encoded protein: CASSPRGSVWETQYF.

This chain joins TRBV6-1 and TRBJ2-3; TRBD2 is a possible D gene (6 bases). V lost 2 bases, J lost 3 bases, and 12 bases lay in between. Germline V gene lookup returns CDR1 MNHNS and CDR2 SASEGT. This CDR3 contains 15 residues. The CDR3 nucleotides read TGTGCCAGCAGTGAATGGCGGGAAACGACAGATACGCAGTATTTT. Translating it yields CASSEWRETTDTQYF.